This is a list of T cell receptor beta chains from one sample in a study of glioma-infiltrating T cells after dendritic cell vaccination. Sequencing was performed with immunoSEQ multiplex PCR; in TCRdb, only in-frame clones are kept and a portion is missing. In the table there are 85,000 to 100,000 clones, around 80% of which are singletons. The sample in question was blood, obtained after dendritic cell vaccination. The receptor source for this set is a human donor with glioblastoma. CDR3s include the opening cysteine and the closing phenylalanine or tryptophan.

TRBV11-1	-	CASSRAGDTYSYEQYF
TRBV19	TRBJ2-7	CASSPSGAGMVGLHSYEQYF
TRBV5-6	TRBJ2-1	CASSHASENEQFF
TRBV6-1	TRBJ2-1	CASSDRRGSFGNEQFF
TRBV19	TRBJ2-5	CASSLQGGETQYF
TRBV5-4	TRBJ2-2	CASSLRQANTGELFF
TRBV6-5	TRBJ2-2	CASRRLGTGELFF
TRBV25-1	TRBJ2-1	CASSAGRVAYNEQFF
TRBV5-1	TRBJ2-5	CASSLGTEETQYF
TRBV7-6	TRBJ2-7	CASSLAVPSGSITYEQYF
TRBV2	TRBJ2-7	CASSAGVEQYF
TRBV28	TRBJ2-7	CASSLSGTSGSYEQYF
TRBV27	TRBJ1-1	CASSLSRGQINTEAFF
TRBV19	TRBJ2-7	CASRVIASGSYEQYF
TRBV18	TRBJ1-1	CASSPPFLASGAEAFF
TRBV28	TRBJ2-1	CASSLFPTLYNEQFF
TRBV23-1	TRBJ2-7	CASSPRAGHNDEQYF
TRBV5-6	TRBJ1-1	CASSLGAQGNTEAFF
TRBV29-1	TRBJ2-3	CSVEDLSTGGAGNTQYF
TRBV21-1	TRBJ2-1	CASRSLAGVWIKYNEQFF
TRBV6-5	TRBJ1-6	CASRLLGNSPLHF
TRBV6-6	TRBJ1-3	CASSYDRAGNTIYF
TRBV7-9	TRBJ2-5	CASSVRGHQETQYF
TRBV6-5	TRBJ1-2	CASSYSGQIGGYTF
TRBV6-1	TRBJ1-2	CASTQGGAGNYGYTF
TRBV13	TRBJ2-7	CASSFNYEQYF
TRBV7-8	TRBJ1-1	CASSPRGRGYTEAFF
TRBV27	TRBJ2-3	CASSKQGAPSTDTQYF
TRBV18	TRBJ1-5	CASSPSGFNQPQHF
TRBV19	TRBJ2-4	CASIGTRGNIQYF
TRBV5-6	TRBJ2-7	CASSHQDYEQYF
TRBV5-5	TRBJ2-7	CASRIQGGEQYF
TRBV9	TRBJ2-1	CASSLATGGNEQFF
TRBV5-6	TRBJ2-4	CASSFGLASPIQYF
TRBV5-1	TRBJ2-7	CASSLGGDSFSYEQYF
TRBV5-1	TRBJ1-1	CASSFVGDTEAFF
TRBV6-5	TRBJ1-3	CASSYGTGFGNTIYF
TRBV28	TRBJ1-1	CASSRRQGRTEAFF
TRBV10-2	TRBJ2-2	CASSLTGNTGELFF
TRBV7-9	TRBJ2-3	CASSPLGGLTDTQYF
TRBV6-1	TRBJ1-1	CASSEAQGTEAFF
TRBV28	TRBJ2-7	CASSSGGPYEQYF
TRBV6-4	TRBJ2-2	CASSDSRANTGELFF
TRBV11-2	TRBJ1-2	CASSLGPGSFDGYTF
TRBV29-1	TRBJ1-4	CSVRGLLDRGNEKLFF
TRBV5-4	TRBJ2-3	CASSSQAADTQYF
TRBV27	TRBJ1-5	CARTSGTGDSNQPQHF